The rows below give T cell receptor beta chains drawn from one sample of a study of T cells after yellow fever vaccination. TCRdb ran MiXCR on the 5' RACE reads and lists one entry per CDR3 protein. This sample has around 590,000 distinct CDR3 sequences, with 12% found just once. The material sequenced was PBMCs, taken on the day of the yellow fever booster vaccination. The receptors were sampled from a man aged 25 to 40 who received the YFV17D yellow fever vaccine. The CDR3 runs from the conserved cysteine through the conserved F or W. Fields, in order: CDR3 DNA, CDR3 protein, clone size, V gene, D gene, J gene. The D gene is left open where the match is weak. Size values are once, few and many counts, or a class for expanded clones, and some rows have none.

TGTGCCAGCAGTTTTTTGTTAGTGGGAGAAACCGGCAATGAGCAGTTCTTC	CASSFLLVGETGNEQFF	-	TRBV12-3/TRBV12-4	-	TRBJ2-1
TGTGCCAGCAGCAACATAGGTCAAGGCTACGAGCAGTACTTC	CASSNIGQGYEQYF	few	TRBV7-9	-	TRBJ2-7
TGCGCCAGCAGCTTCTATGGGGGGAGCGAGCAGTACTTC	CASSFYGGSEQYF	-	TRBV5-1	-	TRBJ2-7
TGTGCCAGCAGCCCTTATGGGGACATCACCTCCTACGAGCAGTACTTC	CASSPYGDITSYEQYF	few	TRBV9	-	TRBJ2-7
TGTGCCAGCTCACCGGGTACTGTTCATGAAAAACTGTTTTTT	CASSPGTVHEKLFF	-	TRBV18	-	TRBJ1-4
TGTGCCAGCAGCCAGGTGGGGGGAGACCAGTCAGATACGCAGTATTTT	CASSQVGGDQSDTQYF	few	TRBV7-2	-	TRBJ2-3
TGCGCCAGCAGCCAGCAGGGGAGCTCCTACGAGCAGTACTTC	CASSQQGSSYEQYF	-	TRBV4-3	-	TRBJ2-7
TGTGCCAGCAGCCAATCAGGGCTACAGACCGTCACCGGGGAGCTGTTTTTT	CASSQSGLQTVTGELFF	few	TRBV7-2	-	TRBJ2-2
TGCGCCAGCAGCGAGGGACTAGCGGGAGGGGCTGAGCAGTTCTTC	CASSEGLAGGAEQFF	many	TRBV5-1	TRBD2	TRBJ2-1
TGTGCCAGCACCCACCGAGGCAGAGAGAACACTGAAGCTTTCTTT	CASTHRGRENTEAFF	-	TRBV3-1	-	TRBJ1-1
TGTGCCAGCAGCCAAGCGCCCCGAAGCTACCAGCCCGGGGAGCTGTTTTTT	CASSQAPRSYQPGELFF	few	TRBV4-2	-	TRBJ2-2
TGCAGTGCTAGGGGGGCGGGAGGGCCGGAAGAGACCCAGTACTTC	CSARGAGGPEETQYF	many	TRBV20-1	TRBD2	TRBJ2-5
TGCGCCAGCAATAGTACAGGGTTCTCCTACGAGCAGTACTTC	CASNSTGFSYEQYF	-	TRBV5-1	-	TRBJ2-7
TGCGCCAGCAAAGAAGGGGCTGAAGCTTACTTT	CASKEGAEAYF	-	TRBV5-1	-	TRBJ1-1
TGTGCCAGCAGCTTGGCCAGTCCAGCGGGAGGACCCACAGATACGCAGTATTTT	CASSLASPAGGPTDTQYF	-	TRBV5-4	TRBD2	TRBJ2-3